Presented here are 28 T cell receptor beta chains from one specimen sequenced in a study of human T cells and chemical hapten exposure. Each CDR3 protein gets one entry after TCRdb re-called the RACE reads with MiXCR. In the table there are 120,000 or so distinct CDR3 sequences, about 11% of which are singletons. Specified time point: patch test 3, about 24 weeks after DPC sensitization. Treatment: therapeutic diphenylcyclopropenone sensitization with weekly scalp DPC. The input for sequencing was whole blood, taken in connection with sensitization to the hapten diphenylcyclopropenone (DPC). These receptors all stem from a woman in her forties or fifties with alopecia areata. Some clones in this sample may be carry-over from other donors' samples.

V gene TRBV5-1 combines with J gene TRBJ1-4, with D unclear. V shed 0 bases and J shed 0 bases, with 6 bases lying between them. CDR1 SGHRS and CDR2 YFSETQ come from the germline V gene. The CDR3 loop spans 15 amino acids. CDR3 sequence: CASSLDGATNEKLFF. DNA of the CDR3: TGCGCCAGCAGCTTGGACGGTGCAACTAATGAAAAACTGTTTTTT.

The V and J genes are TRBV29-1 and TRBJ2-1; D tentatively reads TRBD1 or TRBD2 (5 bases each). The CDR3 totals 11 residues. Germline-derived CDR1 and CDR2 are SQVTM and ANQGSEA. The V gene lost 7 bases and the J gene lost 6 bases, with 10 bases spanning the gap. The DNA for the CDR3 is TGCAGCGCGGGACCCACCAATGAGCAGTTCTTC. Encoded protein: CSAGPTNEQFF.

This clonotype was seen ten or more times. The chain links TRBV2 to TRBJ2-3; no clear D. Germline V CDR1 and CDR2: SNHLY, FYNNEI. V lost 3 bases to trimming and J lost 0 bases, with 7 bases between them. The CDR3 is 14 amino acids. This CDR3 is CASSEARSTDTQYF. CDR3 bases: TGTGCCAGCAGTGAGGCACGGAGCACAGATACGCAGTATTTT.

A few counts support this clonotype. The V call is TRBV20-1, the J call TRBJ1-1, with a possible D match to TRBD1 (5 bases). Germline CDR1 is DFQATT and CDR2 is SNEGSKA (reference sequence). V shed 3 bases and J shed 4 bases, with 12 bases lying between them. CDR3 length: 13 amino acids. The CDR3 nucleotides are TGCAGTGCTAGGGAGGGGTGCGGCACTGAAGCTTTCTTT. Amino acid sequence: CSAREGCGTEAFF.

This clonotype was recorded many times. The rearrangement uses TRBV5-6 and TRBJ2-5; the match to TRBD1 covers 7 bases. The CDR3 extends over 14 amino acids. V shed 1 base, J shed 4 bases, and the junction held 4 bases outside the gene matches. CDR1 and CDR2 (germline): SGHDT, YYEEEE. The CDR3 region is CASSLPRGSETQYF. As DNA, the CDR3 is TGTGCCAGCAGCTTGCCCAGGGGGTCAGAGACCCAGTACTTC.

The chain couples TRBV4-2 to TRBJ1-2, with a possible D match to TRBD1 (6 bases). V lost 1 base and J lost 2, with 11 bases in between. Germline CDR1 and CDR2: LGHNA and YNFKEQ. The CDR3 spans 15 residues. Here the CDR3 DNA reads TGTGCCAGCAGCCAAGGACAGGAAACGAACTATGGCTACACCTTC. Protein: CASSQGQETNYGYTF.

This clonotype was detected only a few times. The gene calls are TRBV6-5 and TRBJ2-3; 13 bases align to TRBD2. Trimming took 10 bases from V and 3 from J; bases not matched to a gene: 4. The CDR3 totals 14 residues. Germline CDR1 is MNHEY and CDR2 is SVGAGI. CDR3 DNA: TGTGCCACCCAGGGACTAGCGGGGACAGATACGCAGTATTTT. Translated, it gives CATQGLAGTDTQYF.

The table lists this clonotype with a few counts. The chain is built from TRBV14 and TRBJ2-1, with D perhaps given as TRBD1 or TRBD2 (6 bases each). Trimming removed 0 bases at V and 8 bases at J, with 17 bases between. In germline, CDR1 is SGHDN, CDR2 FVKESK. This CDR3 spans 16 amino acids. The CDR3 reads CASSQESRGASDEQFF. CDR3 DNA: TGTGCCAGCAGCCAAGAGTCGAGGGGGGCTTCGGATGAGCAGTTCTTC.

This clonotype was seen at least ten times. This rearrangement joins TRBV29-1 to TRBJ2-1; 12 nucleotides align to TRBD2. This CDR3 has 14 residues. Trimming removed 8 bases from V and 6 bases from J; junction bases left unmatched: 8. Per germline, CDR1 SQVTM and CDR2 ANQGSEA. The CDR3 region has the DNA TGCAGCAACCTTCTAGCGGGAGGGGGCAATGAGCAGTTCTTC. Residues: CSNLLAGGGNEQFF.

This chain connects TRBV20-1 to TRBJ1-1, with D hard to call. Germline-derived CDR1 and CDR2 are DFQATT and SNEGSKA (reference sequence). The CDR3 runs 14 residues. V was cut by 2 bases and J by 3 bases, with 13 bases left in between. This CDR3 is CSARSRAIHTEAFF. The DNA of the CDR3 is TGCAGTGCTAGAAGTAGAGCTATACACACTGAAGCTTTCTTT.

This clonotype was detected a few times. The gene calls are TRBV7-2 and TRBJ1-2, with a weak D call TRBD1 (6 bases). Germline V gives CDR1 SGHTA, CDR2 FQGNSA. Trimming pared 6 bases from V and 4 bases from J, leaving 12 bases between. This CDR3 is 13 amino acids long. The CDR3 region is CASRDTGRYGYTF. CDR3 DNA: TGTGCCAGCAGGGATACAGGGCGCTATGGCTACACCTTC. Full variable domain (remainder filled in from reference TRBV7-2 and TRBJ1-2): GAGVSQSPSNKVTEKGKDVELRCDPISGHTALYWYRQSLGQGLEFLIYFQGNSAPDKSGLPSDRFSAERTGGSVSTLTIQRTQQEDSAVYLCASRDTGRYGYTFGSGTRLTVV.

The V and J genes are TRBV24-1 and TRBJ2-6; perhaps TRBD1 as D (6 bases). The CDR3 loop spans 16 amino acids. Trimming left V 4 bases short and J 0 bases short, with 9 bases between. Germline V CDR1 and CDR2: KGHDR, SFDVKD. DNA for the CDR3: TGTGCCACCAGTGACAGGGACATCTCTGGGGCCAACGTCCTGACTTTC. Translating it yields CATSDRDISGANVLTF.

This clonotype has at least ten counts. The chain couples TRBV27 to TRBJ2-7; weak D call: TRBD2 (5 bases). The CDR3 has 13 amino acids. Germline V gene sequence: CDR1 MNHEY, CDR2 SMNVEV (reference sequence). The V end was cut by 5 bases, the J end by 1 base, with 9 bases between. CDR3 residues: CASSATGSYEQYF. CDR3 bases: TGTGCCAGCAGTGCGACGGGGTCCTACGAGCAGTACTTC.

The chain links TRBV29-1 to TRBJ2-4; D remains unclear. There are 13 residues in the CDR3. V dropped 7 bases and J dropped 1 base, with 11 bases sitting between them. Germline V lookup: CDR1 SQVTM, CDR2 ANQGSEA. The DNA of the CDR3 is TGCAGCGGTAATGACTTGGCCAAAAACATTCAGTACTTC. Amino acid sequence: CSGNDLAKNIQYF.

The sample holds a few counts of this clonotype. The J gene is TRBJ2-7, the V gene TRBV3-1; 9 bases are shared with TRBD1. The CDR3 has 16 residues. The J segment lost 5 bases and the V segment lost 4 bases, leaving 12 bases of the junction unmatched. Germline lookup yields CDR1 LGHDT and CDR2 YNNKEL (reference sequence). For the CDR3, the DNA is TGTGCCAGCAGCCTTCCAATCGGGACAGGGAAGAACGAGCAGTACTTC. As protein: CASSLPIGTGKNEQYF.

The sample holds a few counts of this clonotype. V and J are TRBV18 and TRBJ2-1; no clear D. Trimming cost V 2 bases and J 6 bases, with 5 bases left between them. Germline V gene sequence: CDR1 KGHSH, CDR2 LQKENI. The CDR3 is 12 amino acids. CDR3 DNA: TGTGCCAGCTCACCAGGGGTCAATGAGCAGTTCTTC. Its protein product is CASSPGVNEQFF. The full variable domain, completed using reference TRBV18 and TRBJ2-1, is NAGVMQNPRHLVRRRGQEARLRCSPMKGHSHVYWYRQLPEEGLKFMVYLQKENIIDESGMPKERFSAEFPKEGPSILRIQQVVRGDSAAYFCASSPGVNEQFFGPGTRLTVL.

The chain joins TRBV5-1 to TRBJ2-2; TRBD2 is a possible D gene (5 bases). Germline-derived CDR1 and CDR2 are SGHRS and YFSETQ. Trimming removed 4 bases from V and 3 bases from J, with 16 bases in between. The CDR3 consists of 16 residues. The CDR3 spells CASSRTTSGDTGELFF. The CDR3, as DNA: TGCGCCAGCAGCAGAACGACATCCGGGGACACCGGGGAGCTGTTTTTT.

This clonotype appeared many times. In DNA, the CDR3 is TGTGCCAGCCGTAGCGGGAGGGCGGAGACCCAGTACTTC. Protein sequence: CASRSGRAETQYF. This chain uses TRBV28 with TRBJ2-5; 11 positions match TRBD2. The CDR3 is made up of 13 amino acids. V dropped 8 bases and J dropped 5; count of bases not matched to a gene: 4. The germline CDR1 and CDR2 sequences are MDHEN and SYDVKM. Full variable domain (rest looked up from reference TRBV28 and TRBJ2-5): DVKVTQSSRYLVKRTGEKVFLECVQDMDHENMFWYRQDPGLGLRLIYFSYDVKMKEKGDIPEGYSVSREKKERFSLILESASTNQTSMYLCASRSGRAETQYFGPGTRLLVL.

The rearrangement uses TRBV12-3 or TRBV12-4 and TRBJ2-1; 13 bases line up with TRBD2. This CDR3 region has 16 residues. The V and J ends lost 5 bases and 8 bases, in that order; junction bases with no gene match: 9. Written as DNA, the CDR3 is TGTGCCAGCAGTCCGTTAGGACTAGCGGGGGAGGATGAGCAGTTCTTC. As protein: CASSPLGLAGEDEQFF.

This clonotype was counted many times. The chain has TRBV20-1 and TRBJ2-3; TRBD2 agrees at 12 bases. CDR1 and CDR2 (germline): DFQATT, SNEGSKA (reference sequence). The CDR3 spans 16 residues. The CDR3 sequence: CSTLASGRAAADTQYF. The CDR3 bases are TGCTCCACCCTAGCTAGCGGGAGGGCCGCGGCAGATACGCAGTATTTT.

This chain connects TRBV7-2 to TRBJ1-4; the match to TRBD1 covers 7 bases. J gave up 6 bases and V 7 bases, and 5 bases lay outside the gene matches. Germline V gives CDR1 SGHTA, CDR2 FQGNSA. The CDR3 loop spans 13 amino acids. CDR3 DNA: TGTGCCAGCAAGCGGGACAGTCATGAAAAACTGTTTTTT. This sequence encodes CASKRDSHEKLFF.

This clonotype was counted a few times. CDR3 amino acids: CSVTREMNTEAFF. For the CDR3, the DNA is TGCAGCGTCACCCGAGAAATGAACACTGAAGCTTTCTTT. The chain couples TRBV29-1 to TRBJ1-1; D is undetermined. The germline gives CDR1 SQVTM, CDR2 ANQGSEA. The CDR3 loop spans 13 amino acids. V lost 6 bases, J lost 0 bases, and 11 bases lay in between.

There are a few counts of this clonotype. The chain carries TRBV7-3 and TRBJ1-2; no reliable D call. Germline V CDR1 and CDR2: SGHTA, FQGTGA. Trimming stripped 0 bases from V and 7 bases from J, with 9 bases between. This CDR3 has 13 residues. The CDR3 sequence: CASSLTTGGGYTF. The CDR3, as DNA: TGTGCCAGCAGCTTAACGACGGGAGGTGGCTACACCTTC.

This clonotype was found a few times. In DNA form, the CDR3 reads TGTGCCAGCAGCGAGACTAGCGGGAGGGTGAACGAGCAGTACTTC. Translation: CASSETSGRVNEQYF. V and J are TRBV9 and TRBJ2-7, with 14 bases matching TRBD2. Germline lookup yields CDR1 SGDLS and CDR2 YYNGEE. The CDR3 runs to 15 residues. V dropped 3 bases and J dropped 5; count of bases not matched to a gene: 4.

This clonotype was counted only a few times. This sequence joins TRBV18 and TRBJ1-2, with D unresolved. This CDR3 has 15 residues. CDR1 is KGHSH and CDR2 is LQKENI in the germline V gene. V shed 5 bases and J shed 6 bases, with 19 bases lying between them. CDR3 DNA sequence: TGTGCCAGCTCAAGCTCCGCCCTTACCTGGGATGGCTACACCTTC. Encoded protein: CASSSSALTWDGYTF.

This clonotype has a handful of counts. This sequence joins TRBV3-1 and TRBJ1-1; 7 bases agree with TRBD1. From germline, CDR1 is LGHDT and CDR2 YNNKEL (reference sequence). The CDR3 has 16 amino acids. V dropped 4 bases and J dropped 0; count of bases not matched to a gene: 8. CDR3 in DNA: TGTGCCAGCAGCCTCTCCGGGACAGCCATGAACACTGAAGCTTTCTTT. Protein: CASSLSGTAMNTEAFF.

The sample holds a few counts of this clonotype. This CDR3 reads CSVSGSLGGYTF. As DNA, the CDR3 is TGCAGCGTTTCTGGCAGCCTAGGCGGCTACACCTTC. The chain combines TRBV29-1 with TRBJ1-2; no clear D gene. Trimming pared 5 bases from V and 8 bases from J, leaving 15 bases between. The CDR3 length is 12 residues. CDR1 is SQVTM and CDR2 is ANQGSEA in the germline V gene.

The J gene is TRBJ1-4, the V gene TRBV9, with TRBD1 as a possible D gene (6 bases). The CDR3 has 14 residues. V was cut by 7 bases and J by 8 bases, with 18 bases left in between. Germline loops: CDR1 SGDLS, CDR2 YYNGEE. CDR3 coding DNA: TGTGCCAGCTCCCGGAGGGGGAATAACGAAAAACTGTTTTTT. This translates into CASSRRGNNEKLFF.